Reported below is one T cell receptor beta chain. The antigen remains unidentified. Vbeta (60) and Jbeta (13) primers were used in the PCR. Produced via immunoSEQ multiplex PCR; TCRdb's table is partial and in-frame only. Here the sample spans roughly 120,000 clones, roughly 80% being singletons. This record comes from a study of cytomegalovirus exposure and HLA in healthy donors. As for the study in general: Across 350 to 500 genotyped donors, about 86% landed in the Caucasian-associated ancestry cluster. Study-level findings and limits: Earlier analysis yielded a pattern in which most TCR beta V segments were productive about 87% or about 30% of the time. It was reportedly the case that the classifier diagnosed cytomegalovirus status with high specificity and sensitivity.

This CDR3 comprises 17 residues. Trimming shortened V by 4 bases and J by 0 bases, and 16 bases separated the two germline ends. Germline CDR1 reads SEHNR; CDR2 reads FQNEAQ (reference sequence). This TCR derives from a man aged 25 to 40 in good health and CMV-seropositive. The material sequenced was PBMCs. J is TRBJ1-3 and V is TRBV7-9, with D perhaps TRBD1 (5 bases). The CDR3 here is CASSSDSNSFSGNTIYF. The CDR3 DNA reads as TGTGCCAGCAGCTCCGACAGCAACTCTTTCTCTGGAAACACCATATATTTT.